This T cell receptor beta chain was recorded in a study of cytomegalovirus exposure and HLA in healthy donors. Generated by immunoSEQ multiplex PCR, the TCRdb table keeps only in-frame clones and is missing some. The profile shows approximately 220,000 clones, 87% of them singletons. General study points: Listed as cytomegalovirus-associated were 150 or so TCR beta chains.

There are a few counts of this clone. Its cognate antigen is unknown. The clonotype comes from a man aged 18 to 30 in good health and CMV-seronegative. Sequenced: PBMCs.

The CDR3 nucleotides read TGTGCCAGCAGCTTGGGCCAGTTGGGGCCCAGGGGCACTGAAGCTTTCTTT. This sequence encodes CASSLGQLGPRGTEAFF. The chain links TRBV5-6 to TRBJ1-1; D is perhaps TRBD1 (6 bases). The V gene lost 0 bases and the J gene lost 4 bases, with 19 bases spanning the gap. The length of the CDR3 is 17 residues. Germline V gives CDR1 SGHDT, CDR2 YYEEEE.